This T cell receptor beta chain originates from a study of tumor-infiltrating lymphocytes in localized non-small cell lung cancer. Germline V gene lookup returns CDR1 SGHAT and CDR2 FQNNGV. After removal of 6 bases from V and 6 bases from J, the junction contained 4 bases not matched to a gene. The CDR3 totals 14 residues. Using immunoSEQ multiplex PCR, the repertoire was profiled, and TCRdb retains in-frame clones only, with some absent. The profile covers around 7,700 clones, with about 65% appearing a single time and around 13% taken by the ten largest. This clone was found a few times. The clonotype comes from a human donor with non-small cell lung cancer. J is TRBJ2-1 and V is TRBV11-2; TRBD2 agrees at 11 bases. Sequenced input: lung tumor tissue. The CDR3 loop is CASRPGLAANEQFF. CDR3 coding DNA: TGTGCCAGCAGGCCGGGACTAGCGGCCAATGAGCAGTTCTTC.